The table lists the clone carrying this T cell receptor (beta chain) with a few counts. This sample was included in a study of blood T cells in healthy people across ages. V was clipped by 2 bases and J by 0 bases, with 10 bases between them. The CDR3 loop spans 15 amino acids. Germline V gene data show CDR1 as MNHNS and CDR2 as SASEGT. Using a J-beta primer mix together with a sample-barcoded 5' primer, a second PCR was run for roughly 6 to 12 cycles. TCRdb processed the 5' RACE reads anew with MiXCR; each CDR3 protein has one entry. In the table there are about 720,000 distinct CDR3 sequences, more than 20% of which are singletons. The same sample was also used in a study of T cells of mothers and their children.

The sequenced sample consisted of blood. The receptor's source is a boy between 10 and 17 years old in good health. The V gene is TRBV6-1, the J gene TRBJ2-5; D remains unclear. The CDR3 nucleotides are TGTGCCAGCAGTGAACCTGGGAAGTACCAAGAGACCCAGTACTTC. Translating gives CASSEPGKYQETQYF.